Listed below are T cell receptor beta chains from one sample, sequenced in a study of graft-versus-host responses after intestinal transplantation. Measured with immunoSEQ multiplex PCR; TCRdb has only the in-frame clones, and not every one. The data contain about 40,000 clones, about 90% of them seen just once; the ten biggest clones take up approximately 2.3%. Sequences were derived from PBMCs, sampled 300 to 320 days after intestinal transplant. These receptors originate from a human patient who received an intestinal transplant, so some T cells may come from the graft donor. Both conserved end residues are part of each CDR3. The D gene is left open where the match is weak. Some rows mark clone size as missing; the rest say once, few, many or name a class of expanded clone.

length | J | size | D | V | DNA | CDR3
12 | TRBJ2-1 | - | - | TRBV10-2 | TGCGCCAGCAGCAGGGGACGAAATGAGCAGTTCTTC | CASSRGRNEQFF
14 | TRBJ2-1 | - | TRBD1 | TRBV6-1 | TGTGCCAGCAGTTCCCGGGACAGGGAATCCGAGCAGTTCTTC | CASSSRDRESEQFF
14 | TRBJ2-5 | - | - | TRBV6-5 | TGTGCCAGCAGCGTACAGGGCGCTACGGAGACCCAGTACTTC | CASSVQGATETQYF
13 | TRBJ2-7 | - | - | TRBV19 | TGTGCCAGTAGTGAGACAGCGGCGAACGAGCAGTACTTC | CASSETAANEQYF
14 | TRBJ1-5 | few | - | TRBV21-1 | TGTGCCAGCAGCTGGACAGGGAGGGGGGGGCCCCAGCATTTT | CASSWTGRGGPQHF
15 | TRBJ2-1 | - | - | TRBV28 | TGTGCCAGTCAACCGGGAAGGCCCGGTTTTATAGAGCAGTTCTTC | CASQPGRPGFIEQFF
14 | TRBJ2-7 | - | - | TRBV21-1 | TGTGCCAGCAGCAAAGCTAGCGTCTCCTACGAGCAGTACTTC | CASSKASVSYEQYF
13 | TRBJ2-5 | - | - | TRBV7-6 | TGTGCCAGCAGCTTCCGGGCTCAAGAGACCCAGTACTTC | CASSFRAQETQYF
14 | TRBJ1-6 | - | TRBD1 | TRBV5-4 | TGTGCCGGGAAACGGGACAGGGGGTATTCACCCCTCCACTTT | CAGKRDRGYSPLHF
16 | TRBJ2-3 | - | TRBD1 | TRBV4-1 | TGCGCCAGCAGCCAAGAGGGGACAGTCTTAGGAGATACGCAGTATTTT | CASSQEGTVLGDTQYF
16 | TRBJ2-7 | - | - | TRBV6-1 | TGTGCCAGCAGTGAAGAAGGGGAGCGGAGCTCCTACGAGCAGTACTTC | CASSEEGERSSYEQYF
17 | TRBJ1-4 | - | - | TRBV21-1 | TGTGCCAGCAGCAAACGGAACCCGGCGACCGAGAATGAAAAACTGTTTTTT | CASSKRNPATENEKLFF
13 | TRBJ2-7 | - | - | TRBV6-5 | TGTGCCAGCAGTGGGACTCATACCTACGAGCAGTACTTC | CASSGTHTYEQYF
15 | TRBJ2-2 | - | TRBD1 | TRBV15 | TGTGCCACCAGCACTGGGACAGGAGGCACCGGGGAGCTGTTTTTT | CATSTGTGGTGELFF
17 | TRBJ2-3 | - | TRBD1 | TRBV9 | TGTGCCAGCAGCGTAGTGGACAGGCCAAGTGCATCAGATACGCAGTATTTT | CASSVVDRPSASDTQYF
17 | TRBJ2-3 | - | TRBD2 | TRBV10-2 | TGCGCCAGCAGCCGAGATATACTAGCGGGAGTTGCAGATACGCAGTATTTT | CASSRDILAGVADTQYF
14 | TRBJ1-2 | - | - | TRBV9 | TGTGCCAGCAGCCCGCACAGGGTGGACTATGGCTACACCTTC | CASSPHRVDYGYTF
15 | TRBJ2-7 | - | - | TRBV7-9 | TGTGCCAGCAGCTTATTAGGCGGGCAAGAGGACGAGCAGTACTTC | CASSLLGGQEDEQYF
16 | TRBJ1-6 | - | TRBD1 | TRBV4-2 | TGTGCCAGCAGCCAAGAGGGGACAGCCTATAATTCACCCCTCCACTTT | CASSQEGTAYNSPLHF
13 | TRBJ2-3 | - | TRBD2 | TRBV29-1 | TGCAGCGTTGTACTAGCGGGAAGGGATACGCAGTATTTT | CSVVLAGRDTQYF
14 | TRBJ2-4 | once | - | TRBV6-6 | TGTGCCACCGAGAAGGGGGGGGGAAAAAACATTCAGTACTTC | CATEKGGGKNIQYF
11 | TRBJ1-1 | - | - | TRBV29-1 | TGCAGCGTTTCAAGGGAAGTTCAAGCTTTCTTT | CSVSREVQAFF
17 | TRBJ2-5 | - | TRBD2 | TRBV27 | TGTGCCAGCAGTCCCCTCAACCCGGGACTAGCGGAAGAGACCCAGTACTTC | CASSPLNPGLAEETQYF
13 | TRBJ2-7 | - | - | TRBV7-8 | TGTGCCAGCAGCTTAATGGCCCCTCGGGAGCAGTACTTC | CASSLMAPREQYF
12 | TRBJ2-7 | few | TRBD1 | TRBV6-6 | TGTGCCTCCGGACAGGGAAACTACGAGCAGTACTTC | CASGQGNYEQYF
14 | TRBJ2-1 | - | - | TRBV5-1 | TGCGCCAGCAGCTGGAAATCGACTGACAATGAGCAGTTCTTC | CASSWKSTDNEQFF
15 | TRBJ1-1 | - | - | TRBV6-5 | TGTGCCAGCAGTTACCCCGGGCCCTCGAACACTGAAGCTTTCTTT | CASSYPGPSNTEAFF
17 | TRBJ1-2 | - | TRBD1 | TRBV10-3 | TGTGCCATCAGTGATCCCACCAGACAGGGGATGAACTATGGCTACACCTTC | CAISDPTRQGMNYGYTF
16 | TRBJ2-5 | - | - | TRBV9 | TGTGCCAGCAGCGTAGCTTCCACAGGAGGAAGAGAGACCCAGTACTTC | CASSVASTGGRETQYF
14 | TRBJ2-7 | few | - | TRBV28 | TGTGCCAGCAGCTCTTTAGCGGAGGTCTACGAGCAGTACTTC | CASSSLAEVYEQYF
16 | TRBJ2-3 | - | TRBD2 | TRBV4-2 | TGTGCCAGCAGCCAAGAGGCACTAGCGGGAAAAGATACGCAGTATTTT | CASSQEALAGKDTQYF
13 | TRBJ2-7 | - | TRBD2 | TRBV28 | TGTGCCAGCAGCGGGGGGGGCGCCTACGAGCAGTACTTC | CASSGGGAYEQYF
14 | TRBJ2-4 | - | - | TRBV7-9 | TGTGCCAGCAGCTTAGAGGGGTTAAAAAACATTCAGTACTTC | CASSLEGLKNIQYF
16 | TRBJ2-2 | - | - | TRBV11-3 | TGTGCCAGCAGTCTCAGGGATTGGGCGAACACCGGGGAGCTGTTTTTT | CASSLRDWANTGELFF
13 | TRBJ2-2 | - | - | TRBV6-1 | TGTGCCAGCAGTGGGAAGGGGACCGGGGAGCTGTTTTTT | CASSGKGTGELFF
14 | TRBJ2-4 | - | - | TRBV7-2 | TGTGCCAGCAGCACCAGCCGACAGGAAAACATTCAGTACTTC | CASSTSRQENIQYF
13 | TRBJ1-2 | - | - | TRBV28 | TGTGCCAGCAGCTTTTCCCCAGGAGTTGGCTACACCTTC | CASSFSPGVGYTF
15 | TRBJ1-2 | - | - | TRBV10-3 | TGTGCCATCAGTCCGGACGTTGGAGGTAACTATGGCTACACCTTC | CAISPDVGGNYGYTF
10 | TRBJ2-7 | - | - | TRBV6-1 | TGTGCCAGCAGTGTATACGAGCAGTACTTC | CASSVYEQYF
13 | TRBJ2-2 | - | - | TRBV6-5 | TGTGCCAGCAGTTCCCAGTGGTCCGGGGAGCTGTTTTTT | CASSSQWSGELFF
11 | TRBJ1-1 | once | - | TRBV19 | TGTGCCAGTAAGGGGATGACTGAAGCTTTCTTT | CASKGMTEAFF
11 | TRBJ2-5 | once | - | TRBV11-2 | TGTGCCAGCAGCTTAAAGGAGACCCAGTACTTC | CASSLKETQYF
11 | TRBJ1-2 | - | - | TRBV6-5 | TGTGCCAGCAGTACAGGGTATGGCTACACCTTC | CASSTGYGYTF
15 | TRBJ2-7 | - | TRBD2 | TRBV7-3 | TGTGCCAGCAGCCCGGGACTAGCGGGAGTCTCCGAGCAGTACTTC | CASSPGLAGVSEQYF
16 | TRBJ1-6 | - | - | TRBV5-1 | TGCGCCAGCAGCTTGGAGGGAGTAAGAAATAATTCACCCCTCCACTTT | CASSLEGVRNNSPLHF
15 | TRBJ2-2 | - | - | TRBV9 | TGTGCCAGCAGCGTAAGGAGTCAGTTGTCCGGGGAGCTGTTTTTT | CASSVRSQLSGELFF
14 | TRBJ2-3 | - | TRBD2 | TRBV7-3 | TGTGCCAGCAGCCTAGGGACTAGCGGGGATACGCAGTATTTT | CASSLGTSGDTQYF
15 | TRBJ2-5 | once | TRBD1 | TRBV9 | TGTGCCAGCAGCGTAGACTCAGGGGGCGGGGAGACCCAGTACTTC | CASSVDSGGGETQYF
15 | TRBJ2-7 | - | - | TRBV9 | TGTGCCAGCAGCGTAGGAGGTAACCCTGAAGGCGAGCAGTACTTC | CASSVGGNPEGEQYF
20 | TRBJ1-2 | - | TRBD1 | TRBV15 | TGTGCCACCAGCAGACAACCCGGGGCGGGACAGGGGGTGAAAACGAATGGCTACACCTTC | CATSRQPGAGQGVKTNGYTF
12 | TRBJ1-1 | - | - | TRBV6-5 | TGTGCCAGCAGCTTAGAGAGGGGGGAAGCTTTCTTT | CASSLERGEAFF
14 | TRBJ1-2 | - | TRBD1 | TRBV7-2 | TGTGCCAGCAGCTGGGACAGTATTTACTATGGCTACACCTTC | CASSWDSIYYGYTF
17 | TRBJ1-3 | - | TRBD1 | TRBV5-4 | TGTGCCAGCAGACCCCCACAGGGGAATCACTCTGGAAACACCATATATTTT | CASRPPQGNHSGNTIYF
14 | TRBJ1-5 | - | - | TRBV19 | TGTGCCAGTAGGTCAGCCTTTGGGAATCAGCCCCAGCATTTT | CASRSAFGNQPQHF
12 | TRBJ1-5 | - | - | TRBV28 | TGTGCCAGCAGTGAGCAGAATCAGCCCCAGCATTTT | CASSEQNQPQHF
15 | TRBJ1-6 | - | - | TRBV7-2 | TGTGCCAGCAGCTTAGAACAGGTGGATAATTCACCCCTCCACTTT | CASSLEQVDNSPLHF
15 | TRBJ1-4 | - | TRBD1 | TRBV27 | TGTGCCAGCAGTTTATTGGCCAGGGGGCGTGAAAAACTGTTTTTT | CASSLLARGREKLFF
12 | TRBJ1-1 | - | - | TRBV6-5 | TGTGCCAGCAGCTTTTTGGGCTCTGAAGCTTTCTTT | CASSFLGSEAFF
15 | TRBJ2-1 | - | TRBD2 | TRBV6-4 | TGTGCCAGCAGTGACTCCCCCGGCGGGGGGCCTGAGCAGTTCTTC | CASSDSPGGGPEQFF